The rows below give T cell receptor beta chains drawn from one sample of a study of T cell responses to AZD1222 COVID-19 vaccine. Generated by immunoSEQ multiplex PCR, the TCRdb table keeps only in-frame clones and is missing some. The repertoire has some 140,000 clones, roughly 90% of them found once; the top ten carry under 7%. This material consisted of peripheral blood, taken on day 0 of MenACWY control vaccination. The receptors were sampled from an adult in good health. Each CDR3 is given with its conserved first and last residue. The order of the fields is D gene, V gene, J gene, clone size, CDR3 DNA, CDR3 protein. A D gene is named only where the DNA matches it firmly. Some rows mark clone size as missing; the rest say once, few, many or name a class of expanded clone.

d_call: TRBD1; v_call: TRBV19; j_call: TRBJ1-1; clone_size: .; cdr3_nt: TGTGCCAGTAGTAGCAGGGGGGAAACTGAAGCTTTCTTT; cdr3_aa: CASSSRGETEAFF
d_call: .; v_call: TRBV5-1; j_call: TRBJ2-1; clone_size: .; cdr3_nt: TGCGCCAGCAGCTTGGGCGCGTACAATGAGCAGTTCTTC; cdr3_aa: CASSLGAYNEQFF
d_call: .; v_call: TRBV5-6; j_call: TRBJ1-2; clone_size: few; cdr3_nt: TGTGCCAGCAGCTTGAGCCAGGGTCTTGGCTACACCTTC; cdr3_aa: CASSLSQGLGYTF
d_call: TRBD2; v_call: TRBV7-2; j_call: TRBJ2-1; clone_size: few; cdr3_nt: TGTGCCAGCAGCCCTAGCGGGAGTCAGTACAATGAGCAGTTCTTC; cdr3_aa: CASSPSGSQYNEQFF
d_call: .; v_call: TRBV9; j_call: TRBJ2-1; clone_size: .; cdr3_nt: TGTGCCAGCAGCGTAGTGCCTATATGGGGCAATGAGCAGTTCTTC; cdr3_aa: CASSVVPIWGNEQFF
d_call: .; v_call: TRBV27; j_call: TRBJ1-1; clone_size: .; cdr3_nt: TGTGCCAGCAGTTTATATCCCAAAGGGAGCACTGAAGCTTTCTTT; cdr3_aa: CASSLYPKGSTEAFF
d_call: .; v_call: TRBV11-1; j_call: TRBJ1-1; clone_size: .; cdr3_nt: TGTGCCAGCAGCCCCCCGGCGGGGAGTTTCCTCGCTGAAGCTTTCTTT; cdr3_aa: CASSPPAGSFLAEAFF
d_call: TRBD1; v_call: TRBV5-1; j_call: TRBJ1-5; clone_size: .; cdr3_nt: TGCGCCAGCAGCTTGGGGGACAGGGGGCTAGATCAGCCCCAGCATTTT; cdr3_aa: CASSLGDRGLDQPQHF
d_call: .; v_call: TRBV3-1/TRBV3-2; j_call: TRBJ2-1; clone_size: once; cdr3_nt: TGTGCCAGCAGCCAAGAGTTTGCCGCCTGGAATGAGCAGTTCTTC; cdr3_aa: CASSQEFAAWNEQFF
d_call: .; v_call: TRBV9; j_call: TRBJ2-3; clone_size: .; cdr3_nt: TGTGCCAGCAGCCTCAGTTCGGGGCCAGATACGCAGTATTTT; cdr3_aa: CASSLSSGPDTQYF
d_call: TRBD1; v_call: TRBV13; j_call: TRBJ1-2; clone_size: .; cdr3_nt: TGTGCCAGCAGCTATAGACAGGGAAAGGCCTATGGCTACACCTTC; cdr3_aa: CASSYRQGKAYGYTF
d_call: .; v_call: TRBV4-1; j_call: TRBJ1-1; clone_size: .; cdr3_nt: TGCGCCAGCAGCCAAGATTCGGCCGTGAACACTGAAGCTTTCTTT; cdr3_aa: CASSQDSAVNTEAFF
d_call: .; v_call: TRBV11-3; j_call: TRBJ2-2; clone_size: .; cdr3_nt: TGTGCCAGCAGCCCCGATGGGGAGCTGTTTTTT; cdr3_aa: CASSPDGELFF
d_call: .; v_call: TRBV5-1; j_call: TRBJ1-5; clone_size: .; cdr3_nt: TGCGCCAGCAGTAAGGGGTTGGATCAGCCCCAGCATTTT; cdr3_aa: CASSKGLDQPQHF
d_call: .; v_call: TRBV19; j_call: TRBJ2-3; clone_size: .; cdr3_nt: TGTGCCAGTAGTGCCCCCCGGAGGGGGGGCACAGATACGCAGTATTTT; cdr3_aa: CASSAPRRGGTDTQYF
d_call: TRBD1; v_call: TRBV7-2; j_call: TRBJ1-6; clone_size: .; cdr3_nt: TGTGCCAGCAGCGCCTACGGGACAGCAAATAATTCACCCCTCCACTTT; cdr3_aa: CASSAYGTANNSPLHF
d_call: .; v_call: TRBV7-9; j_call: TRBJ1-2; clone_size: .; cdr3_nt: TGTGCCAGCAGCCCCCGCGGGGACTTCAACTATGGCTACACCTTC; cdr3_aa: CASSPRGDFNYGYTF
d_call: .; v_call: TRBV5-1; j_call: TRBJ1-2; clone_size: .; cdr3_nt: TGCGCCAGCAGCTTGGGTGGGGCGGGCAGCCCTGGCTACACCTTC; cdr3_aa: CASSLGGAGSPGYTF
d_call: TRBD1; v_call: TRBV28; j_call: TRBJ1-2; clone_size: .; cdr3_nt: TGTGCCAGCAGCCTGGGGGGGACAGCCTATGGCTACACCTTC; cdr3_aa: CASSLGGTAYGYTF
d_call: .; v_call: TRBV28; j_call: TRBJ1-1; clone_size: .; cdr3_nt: TGTGCCAGCAGCTACAGGGTAGGCACTGAAGCTTTCTTT; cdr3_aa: CASSYRVGTEAFF
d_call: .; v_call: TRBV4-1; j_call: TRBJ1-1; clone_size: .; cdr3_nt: TGCGCCAGCAGCCAAGATCGGGGCAGGCGGGCTTTCTTT; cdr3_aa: CASSQDRGRRAFF
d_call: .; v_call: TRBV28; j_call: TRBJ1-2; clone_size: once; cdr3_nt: TGTGCCAGCAGTTTAAGCTCTGACTATGGCTACACCTTC; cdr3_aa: CASSLSSDYGYTF
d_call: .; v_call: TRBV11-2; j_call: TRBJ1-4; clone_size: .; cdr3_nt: TGTGCCAGCACCAACAATGAAAAACTGTTTTTT; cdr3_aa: CASTNNEKLFF